The present T cell receptor beta chain was sequenced within a study of T-cell reconstitution after alpha-beta-depleted transplantation in children. Study results and caveats: About two months after transplant, alpha-beta T cells reportedly came from several hundred expanded graft clones.

The TCRbeta library incorporated unique molecular identifiers. TCRdb re-analysed the PCR reads in MiXCR, keeping a single row per CDR3 protein. The data contain approximately 30,000 distinct CDR3 sequences, approximately 6.9% of them singletons. Note on this clonotype: Its antigen is still unknown.

Trimming removed 5 bases from V and 4 bases from J, with 20 bases in between. Germline V lookup: CDR1 SGHAT, CDR2 FQNNGV. This CDR3 has 16 amino acids. This clonotype originated in a child in the first two years of life who had a stem cell transplant for acute myeloid leukemia, so the T cells may come from the graft donor. Sequences were derived from peripheral blood, sampled 60 days after TCRalphabeta/CD19-depleted stem cell transplant. The J gene is TRBJ2-5, the V gene TRBV11-2; D is possibly TRBD1 or TRBD2 (5 bases each). In nucleotides, the CDR3 is TGTGCCAGCAGCGACTACCGGGGCCCCGAAAGAGAGACCCAGTACTTC. It encodes CASSDYRGPERETQYF.